This T cell receptor (beta chain) is from a study of Graves' ophthalmopathy and Graves' hyperthyroidism. Study-wide findings and caveats: In separating ophthalmopathy from stable hyperthyroidism, a 13-signature model achieved 85% to 90% sensitivity and 75% to 84% specificity. Both an approximately 71% sensitivity and an approximately 72% specificity characterized the model's predictions of ophthalmopathy progression.

The authors amplified TCR beta CDR3 regions, and they did so from RNA transcripts for repertoire sequencing. The first-round RT-PCR employed HTBI primers together with the Qiagen OneStep RT-PCR kit. A multiplex PCR was then performed as the second round. TCRdb fed the multiplex PCR reads into MiXCR, producing one record per CDR3 protein. The table records about 210,000 distinct CDR3 sequences, approximately 28% of them present only once. Active ophthalmopathy (CAS at least 3, NOSPECS at least 4), lasting under 3 months. Thyroid ultrasound, orbital computed tomography, TRAb, serum thyroxine and clinical symptoms formed the basis of diagnosis. V was pared by 5 bases and J by 4 bases, with 12 bases between. This CDR3 has 15 residues. CDR1 is LNHDA and CDR2 is SQIVND in the germline V gene (reference sequence). This clonotype was counted many times. Its antigen is unknown.

The chain couples TRBV19 to TRBJ2-6, with D perhaps TRBD1 (6 bases). The TCR comes from a man in his fifties or sixties with Graves' ophthalmopathy. Input material: peripheral blood. The CDR3 region is CASSPQGYGANVLTF. The CDR3 DNA is TGTGCCAGTAGTCCACAGGGTTACGGGGCCAACGTCCTGACTTTC.